What follows are 25 T cell receptor beta chains derived from one specimen sequenced in a study of sequential checkpoint blockade in melanoma. Generated by immunoSEQ multiplex PCR, the TCRdb table keeps only in-frame clones and is missing some. The sample records under 20,000 clones, approximately 60% being singletons. Treatment here: randomized to nivolumab then ipilimumab (arm A) or the reverse (arm B). The specimen comprised CD8+ T cells sorted from blood (inferred from file names), sampled from a patient given nivolumab and ipilimumab in sequence. The receptors were sampled from a human donor with melanoma.

In its sample, this clone was seen a few times. The J gene is TRBJ2-1, the V gene TRBV6-1; TRBD2 might be the D (6 bases). The CDR3 covers 13 residues. Germline CDR1 and CDR2: MNHNS and SASEGT. V gave up 7 bases and J gave up 4 bases, with 11 bases separating them. The CDR3 spells CASTWREYNEQFF. The CDR3, as DNA: TGTGCCAGCACGTGGAGGGAGTACAATGAGCAGTTCTTC.

This clone appeared a few times. The V and J genes are TRBV11-2 and TRBJ2-7, with D maybe TRBD2 (7 bases). Deletions cut 2 bases from V and 1 base from J, with 18 bases between. The germline V gene has CDR1 SGHAT and CDR2 FQNNGV. The CDR3 sequence is 17 residues long. In DNA form, the CDR3 reads TGTGCCAGCAGCTTATTGGGGGTGGGGGGGCAATCCTACGAGCAGTACTTC. It yields the protein CASSLLGVGGQSYEQYF.

There are a few counts of this clone. The chain combines TRBV6-1 with TRBJ2-2; 11 positions match TRBD2. Germline loops: CDR1 MNHNS, CDR2 SASEGT. CDR3 size: 15 residues. J lost 6 bases, V lost 0 bases, and 0 bases had no gene match. Here the CDR3 reads CASSEASGGAGELFF. The CDR3 DNA reads TGTGCCAGCAGTGAAGCTAGCGGGGGGGCCGGGGAGCTGTTTTTT.

The chain couples TRBV7-9 to TRBJ2-6, with 9 bases aligning to TRBD2. Germline V gene sequence: CDR1 SEHNR, CDR2 FQNEAQ (reference sequence). V shed 5 bases, J shed 3 bases, and the junction held 8 bases outside the gene matches. The CDR3 length is 17 residues. The CDR3: CASSLIGLASGANVLTF. The CDR3, as DNA: TGTGCCAGCAGCCTCATAGGACTAGCGAGTGGGGCCAACGTCCTGACTTTC.

The rearrangement joins TRBV5-1 to TRBJ1-1; maybe TRBD1 (6 bases). Germline V CDR1 and CDR2: SGHRS, YFSETQ. The length of the CDR3 is 13 residues. The germline V and J ends were trimmed by 3 bases and 1 base, with 7 bases remaining between them. CDR3: CASSSTGNTEAFF. The CDR3 DNA follows: TGCGCCAGCAGCTCGACAGGGAACACTGAAGCTTTCTTT.

The V gene is TRBV28, the J gene TRBJ2-7; 9 positions agree with TRBD1. The CDR3 extends over 17 amino acids. V shed 6 bases and J 3 bases; nucleotides not matched to a gene: 15. From germline, CDR1 is MDHEN and CDR2 SYDVKM. CDR3 DNA: TGTGCCAGCAGCTTTCTGAGTCCGGGACAGGGTTTCTACGAGCAGTACTTC. Its protein product is CASSFLSPGQGFYEQYF.

The chain recombines TRBV11-2 with TRBJ2-1, with 7 bases fitting TRBD1. The germline V gene has CDR1 SGHAT and CDR2 FQNNGV. This CDR3 is 16 amino acids long. V lost 2 bases and J lost 3; bases outside the gene matches: 7. DNA for the CDR3: TGTGCCAGCAGCTTATTGATGGGACAGTACTACAATGAGCAGTTCTTC. This codes for CASSLLMGQYYNEQFF. The variable domain in full, completed from reference TRBV11-2 and TRBJ2-1, reads EAGVAQSPRYKIIEKRQSVAFWCNPISGHATLYWYQQILGQGPKLLIQFQNNGVVDDSQLPKDRFSAERLKGVDSTLKIQPAKLEDSAVYLCASSLLMGQYYNEQFFGPGTRLTVL.

This clone showed up just once. The J gene is TRBJ2-5, the V gene TRBV28; 11 nucleotides agree with TRBD1. The better agreement between TRBJ2-7 and the DNA end casts doubt on the J call. The length of the CDR3 is 16 residues. CDR1 is MDHEN and CDR2 is SYDVKM in the germline V gene. CDR3 in DNA: TGTGCCAGCAGTTTAGACAAGGGACAGGGGGCCTACGAGCAGTACTTC. Translating it yields CASSLDKGQGAYEQYF.

The V gene is TRBV27, the J gene TRBJ2-3, with D perhaps matching TRBD2 (5 bases). V was shortened by 3 bases and J by 5 bases, with 15 bases between the two germline ends. CDR1 and CDR2 (germline): MNHEY, SMNVEV (reference sequence). CDR3 length equals 15 residues. Here the CDR3 reads CASSLLAGLGDTQYF. In nucleotides, the CDR3 is TGTGCCAGCAGTTTGTTGGCAGGACTGGGAGATACGCAGTATTTT.

This clone was observed once. The chain is built from TRBV28 and TRBJ2-3, with TRBD1 as a possible D gene (6 bases). V was shortened by 8 bases and J by 2 bases, with 17 bases between the two germline ends. Germline V CDR1 and CDR2: MDHEN, SYDVKM. The CDR3 covers 15 residues. The DNA of the CDR3 is TGTGCCAGCGTCTGGGGGCTGTCTCACACAGATACGCAGTATTTT. The encoded protein is CASVWGLSHTDTQYF. Together with reference TRBV28 and TRBJ2-3, the CDR3 gives the full variable domain: DVKVTQSSRYLVKRTGEKVFLECVQDMDHENMFWYRQDPGLGLRLIYFSYDVKMKEKGDIPEGYSVSREKKERFSLILESASTNQTSMYLCASVWGLSHTDTQYFGPGTRLTVL.

The chain carries TRBV13 and TRBJ2-5, with D tentatively TRBD2 (5 bases). The J call may be in error: the DNA end matches TRBJ2-7 better. The V gene's germline CDR1 is PRHDT and CDR2 FYEKMQ (reference sequence). The CDR3 is 14 residues long. The CDR3 region is CASSLSRGTYEQYF. The CDR3 DNA sequence: TGTGCCAGCAGCTTATCCCGGGGAACCTACGAGCAGTACTTC.

As for this clone: A much larger clone differs from this one at a single base, so this may be a read error. The chain carries TRBV5-6 and TRBJ2-3; 10 nucleotides align to TRBD2. Germline V CDR1 and CDR2: SGHDT, YYEEEE. This CDR3 is built from 15 residues. CDR3 nucleotides: TGTACCAGCAGGTCACTAGCGGGGTCCACAGATACGCAGTATTTT. It specifies CTSRSLAGSTDTQYF.

The chain recombines TRBV7-8 with TRBJ2-1, with D tentatively TRBD2 (6 bases). CDR1 is SGHVS, CDR2 FQNEAQ, per germline. CDR3 length equals 15 residues. V was pared by 8 bases and J by 4 bases, with 18 bases between. The CDR3 is CASSQWRGTYNEQFF. DNA for the CDR3: TGTGCCAGCTCCCAGTGGAGGGGTACATACAATGAGCAGTTCTTC.

CDR3 amino acids: CASQGPPFYNEQFF. CDR3 nucleotides: TGTGCCAGTCAGGGGCCCCCTTTTTACAATGAGCAGTTCTTC. The J gene is TRBJ2-1, the V gene TRBV19; the D gene is possibly TRBD1 (6 bases). CDR3 size: 14 residues. V lost 8 bases and J lost 4, with 15 bases in between. The germline gives CDR1 LNHDA, CDR2 SQIVND (reference sequence).

This clone has a handful of counts. The genes are TRBV7-8 and TRBJ1-1; a weak D match, TRBD1 (6 bases). V was clipped by 4 bases and J by 1 base, with 16 bases between them. The CDR3 loop spans 16 amino acids. Germline V gives CDR1 SGHVS, CDR2 FQNEAQ. DNA of the CDR3: TGTGCCAGCAGCTCGACACCTGGACAGAGGAACACTGAAGCTTTCTTT. It encodes CASSSTPGQRNTEAFF.

The CDR3 is CASSLDGGHYGYTF. As DNA, the CDR3 is TGTGCCAGCAGCTTAGACGGGGGACACTATGGCTACACCTTC. The V call is TRBV11-2, the J call TRBJ1-2; a weak D match, TRBD1 (5 bases). The ends were cut back, 0 bases at V and 3 bases at J, with 8 bases in the middle. The germline V gene encodes CDR1 SGHAT and CDR2 FQNNGV. This CDR3 spans 14 amino acids.

This clone occurred a few times. The chain has TRBV27 and TRBJ2-1; maybe TRBD1 (6 bases). CDR1 and CDR2 (germline): MNHEY, SMNVEV (reference sequence). V dropped 4 bases and J dropped 9 bases, with 16 bases sitting between them. The CDR3 has 14 amino acids. This CDR3 is CASSSGTGLGEQFF. Here the CDR3 DNA reads TGTGCCAGCAGTTCTGGTACAGGGTTAGGTGAGCAGTTCTTC.

This clone was counted between two and nine times. Other DNA sequences from this sample encode an identical CDR3 as well. The chain carries TRBV2 and TRBJ2-7; 10 nucleotides line up with TRBD2. This CDR3 spans 14 amino acids. Germline assignment: CDR1 SNHLY and CDR2 FYNNEI. The trim removed 4 bases at V and 2 bases at J, leaving 2 bases unmatched. CDR3 nucleotides: TGTGCCAGCAGTGTACTAGCGGGGCCCTACGAGCAGTACTTC. Amino acid sequence: CASSVLAGPYEQYF.

The chain uses TRBV9 and TRBJ1-2; no reliable D call. This CDR3 is 16 amino acids long. The germline V and J ends were trimmed by 1 base and 8 bases, with 21 bases remaining between them. CDR1 is SGDLS, CDR2 YYNGEE, per germline. Here the CDR3 reads CASSVTPGGISYGYTF. The DNA of the CDR3 is TGTGCCAGCAGCGTAACTCCCGGCGGGATTTCCTACGGCTACACCTTC.

This chain connects TRBV11-3 to TRBJ2-3; TRBD1 aligns across 7 bases. CDR1 is SGHNT and CDR2 is YENEEA in the germline V gene. The CDR3 is 16 amino acids. V lost 0 bases to trimming and J lost 6 bases; unmatched junction nucleotides: 9. This CDR3 reads CASSLDQQGIADTQYF. The CDR3 nucleotides read TGTGCCAGCAGCTTAGATCAACAGGGGATTGCGGATACGCAGTATTTT.

The chain has TRBV7-9 and TRBJ2-7; tentatively, D is TRBD2 (6 bases). The ends were cut back, 5 bases at V and 4 bases at J, with 24 bases in the middle. The CDR3 length is 17 residues. Germline V CDR1 and CDR2: SEHNR, FQNEAQ (reference sequence). The CDR3 loop reads CASSHSPGGSEGYEQYF. The DNA for the CDR3 is TGTGCCAGCAGCCATTCCCCCGGAGGGTCGGAGGGATACGAGCAGTACTTC.

The J gene is TRBJ2-7, the V gene TRBV6-1, with D possibly being TRBD2 (6 bases). V was pared by 5 bases and J by 6 bases, with 14 bases between. Germline CDR1 and CDR2: MNHNS and SASEGT. The CDR3 loop spans 13 amino acids. CDR3 in amino acids: CASSPTGTSEQYF. The CDR3 nucleotides are TGTGCCAGCAGTCCTACGGGGACTTCCGAGCAGTACTTC.

This sequence joins TRBV7-6 and TRBJ2-3; D call uncertain. With 1 base removed from V and 1 base from J, the gap between germline ends came to 21 bases. The CDR3 sequence is 19 residues long. The germline V gene has CDR1 SGHVS and CDR2 FNYEAQ. Here the CDR3 DNA reads TGTGCCAGCAGCTTAGGCCCCGAAAAGTCCCGCAGTCGCACAGATACGCAGTATTTT. Residues: CASSLGPEKSRSRTDTQYF.

The rearrangement uses TRBV6-5 and TRBJ2-3, with 11 bases lining up with TRBD2. Germline V gene data show CDR1 as MNHEY and CDR2 as SVGAGI. The CDR3 spans 15 residues. Trimming removed 6 bases from V and 3 bases from J; junction bases left unmatched: 5. The chain's CDR3 is CASSVAGGWTDTQYF. CDR3 in DNA: TGTGCCAGCAGCGTAGCGGGGGGGTGGACAGATACGCAGTATTTT.

The chain carries TRBV28 and TRBJ1-4; 10 nucleotides agree with TRBD1. The germline V gene encodes CDR1 MDHEN and CDR2 SYDVKM. CDR3 length: 17 amino acids. Trimming cost V 3 bases and J 7 bases; bases outside gene matches: 11. The CDR3 sequence is CASSFSEEWDRGEKLFF. In nucleotides, the CDR3 is TGTGCCAGCAGTTTCTCCGAGGAATGGGACAGGGGTGAAAAACTGTTTTTT. The whole variable domain, filled in from reference TRBV28 and TRBJ1-4, reads DVKVTQSSRYLVKRTGEKVFLECVQDMDHENMFWYRQDPGLGLRLIYFSYDVKMKEKGDIPEGYSVSREKKERFSLILESASTNQTSMYLCASSFSEEWDRGEKLFFGSGTQLSVL.